The sequence of this T cell receptor (beta chain) was determined in a study of radiotherapy plus CTLA-4 blockade in lung cancer. The CDR3 runs 14 residues. V lost 5 bases to trimming and J lost 0 bases, with 8 bases between them. CDR1 and CDR2 from the germline V gene are MNHNY and SVGAGI (reference sequence). Assay: immunoSEQ multiplex PCR; the TCRdb copy retains only in-frame clones and omits some. This sample has around 110,000 clones, with more than 70% found just once. The origin of this receptor is a human donor with non-small cell lung cancer that progressed on radiotherapy plus ipilimumab. Some clones in this sample may be carry-over from other donors' samples. V usage is TRBV6-6 and J usage is TRBJ1-3, with a possible D match to TRBD1 (5 bases). The sample was peripheral blood, taken from a patient treated with radiotherapy plus ipilimumab. CDR3 DNA sequence: TGTGCCAGCAGTAGGAGGGGCTCTGGAAACACCATATATTTT. Translation gives CASSRRGSGNTIYF.